Listed here is a single T cell receptor beta chain. The antigen it recognizes is unknown. It has no much larger one-base neighbor in the sample; base qualities were not kept. Other DNA sequences in the sample encode the same CDR3. This sample is part of a study of cytomegalovirus exposure and HLA in healthy donors (dated by TCRdb to 2016 to 2017). Describing the broader study: According to an earlier analysis of around 600 of the donors, some 180 million T cells yielded 90 million to 140 million unique TCR beta sequences and roughly 280 Gb of sequence data. An early release that covered roughly 600 HLA-typed donors contained around 300 gigabases of sequencing data and around 85 million unique TCR sequences. Of the 350 to 400 genotyped donors, approximately 80% fell in the genetic ancestry cluster associated with self-reported Caucasian donors. The study was designed to test whether signatures of past pathogen exposure could be identified by cataloging public T cell receptors. The T cell repertoires of 666 subjects were profiled by immunosequencing and related to cytomegalovirus serostatus. In addition to the first cohort of approximately 670 subjects, a separate validation cohort of 130 or so different subjects was used. The study combined high-throughput TCR immunosequencing, statistical association of individual TCRs with disease status, and machine learning to predict cytomegalovirus infection status. To study patterns of TCR occurrence, a later analysis re-analyzed previously published TCR beta repertoires from several hundred donors and added high-resolution HLA genotyping. The later analysis used no new phenotypic data to find candidate immune exposures, relying instead on TCR beta sequences and their occurrence across donors. In an earlier analysis of 587 of the donors, high-throughput TCR beta sequencing was used to judge whether each TCR beta V gene segment behaved as functional or pseudogenic. Donor age, sex, ethnicity and CMV serostatus were compiled together with the repertoire data. In a later genetic analysis, genome-wide SNP genotypes for about 55% of the 666 donors were used, and that subset was treated as a discovery cohort. Every discovery cohort repertoire had been produced on one sequencing platform. Both class I and class II loci were covered by HLA typing, at four-digit resolution. Typing coverage differed by locus: A, B, C, DRB1 and DQB1 were typed in about 620-640 donors, DQA1 in 500 to 550, DPA1 in over 600, and DPB1 in around 440. Several DR-DQ haplotypes were handled as single units for association and clustering, since linkage in the cohort was strong. Across some 400 genotyped donors of the cohort, an average of 235,054 unique TCR beta nucleotide sequences per donor were sequenced, and roughly a sixth of those sequences were non-productive.

The library came from the immunoSEQ multiplex PCR assay. The multiplex PCR relied on a mix of 60 forward primers for TCR Vbeta segments and 13 reverse primers for TCR Jbeta segments. A multiplex PCR assay on genomic DNA amplified the CDR3 region of rearranged TCR beta genes. The Illumina HiSeq System was used to sequence the amplified TCR beta libraries as 87-base-pair reads. Processing in the source paper ran as follows. Across the 670 or so repertoires, a later analysis counted 80 million or so unique TCR beta chains, around 11 million of which were shared by at least two donors. A nearest-neighbor algorithm error-corrected the raw reads and collapsed the reads into unique sequences, merging closely related sequences to remove PCR and sequencing errors. To assign V, D and J gene segments, CDR3 sequences were aligned to IMGT reference sequences. For a sequence to be retained, a match of at least six nucleotides was required to both a V gene segment and a J gene segment. A rearrangement was called productive if the CDR3 had no stop codons and remained in frame with V and J, and every other rearrangement was called non-productive. Following IMGT convention, CDR3 was defined as the stretch from the second conserved V-encoded cysteine up to the conserved J-encoded phenylalanine. The earlier analysis of about 530 of the donors excluded any sequence lacking an unambiguous match to a single V gene segment. An earlier analysis of approximately 590 of the donors classified V segments as functional when productive rearrangements were above 56.7% and as segregating when the standard deviation between donors was above 5%. A statistical classification framework was developed to diagnose cytomegalovirus status using the catalog of TCR beta chain sequences. A later analysis assigned V and J genes by comparing TCR nucleotide sequences with IMGT/GENE-DB human TR gene sequences. In a later analysis, CDR3 sequences and most-parsimonious VDJ recombination scenarios were assigned using the TCRdist pipeline. In a later analysis, every TCR beta chain was defined by the combination of its CDR3 amino acid sequence and its V-gene family, and reads without a unique V-gene family were dropped. As a way to deal with suspected cross-contamination and a sequencing artifact, a later analysis dropped 640 or so nucleotide sequences that were highly shared and had low generation probability. For each public chain, a later analysis derived a clonal expansion index from normalized ranks of inferred template counts within each repertoire. Generation probabilities in a later analysis came from a VDJ recombination model fitted to out-of-frame rearrangements, and those results were checked against IGoR. In a later analysis, TCR-TCR, TCR-HLA and TCR-CMV co-occurrence was scored with hypergeometric tests, and a repertoire-size bias correction was applied to TCR pairs. To estimate false discovery rates, a later analysis permuted the HLA or CMV assignments 20 times. A later analysis grouped co-occurring TCRs with DBSCAN, adding TCRdist sequence similarity when clustering within HLA-allele-positive subsets. Repertoires with fewer than 30,000 or more than 120,000 public chains were left out of co-occurrence clustering, as were about 5 repertoires with anomalous nucleotide sharing. Here the immuneACCESS table is served through TCRdb, limited to in-frame sequences with V and J called. Missing clones are a known gap in these copies; in checked studies unresolved V genes cover under half, and the rest lacks a known reason. That table supplies the V and J calls and clone size; D and trimming were determined from the DNA. This sample holds roughly 35,000 clones; 53% were observed only once. 6.2% of the sample is taken by the ten largest.

The cohort was made up of 666 healthy bone marrow donors. At the time of sampling, every cohort member was nominally healthy, though immune exposures that went unrecorded were likely present. The donor tested CMV seropositive, placing the donor among the 290 or so seropositive members of the cohort. Each donor provided a peripheral blood sample, and peripheral blood mononuclear cells were used for TCR beta sequencing. Genomic DNA was extracted from the blood cell samples with the Qiagen DNeasy Blood Extraction Kit. Per the germline V gene, SGHTA is the CDR1 and FQGTGA is the CDR2. Counted from cysteine to phenylalanine, this CDR3 has 13 amino acids. Only CDR3 DNA is held: 39 bases, read in frame from base 1. Compared with germline, V lacks 3 bases and J lacks 5 bases; bases without a gene match: 1. Results the study describes overall, beyond this receptor: An association between a missense DCLRE1C variant and V-gene and J-gene trimming of TCR beta chains was found in a later genetic analysis and replicated in an independent cohort. Some IMGT-functional V segments, including TRBV6-2 and TRBV6-3, could not be told apart with the 87-base-pair reads, so those segments were excluded. Only TCR beta chains were sequenced in this cohort, and the absence of alpha or paired-chain data limited detectable features. In a later analysis, TCR association rates were found to vary across HLA loci, with the most associated TCRs seen for DRB1 alleles and the fewest for HLA-C alleles. Correlated functional status among segregating V segments might reflect linkage disequilibrium, but an unknown experimental factor could not be ruled out. The only immune exposure information available for the cohort was CMV serostatus. The presence/absence analyses assumed that sequencing depth was roughly uniform across donors, and that assumption may not be true. A cluster of highly shared sequence variants was judged likely to represent a technical artifact of the sequencing pipeline. According to the authors, the approach could potentially be generalized to other disease states and immunological phenotypes. A later genetic analysis reported fewer N-insertions in productive TCRs among donors in an Asian-associated ancestry cluster than the roughly 700-donor mean. Specific HLA alleles were associated with roughly 17,000 TCR beta sequences at a false discovery rate of 0.05 in a later analysis. A further reported finding was that TCR beta sequences accurately predicted the HLA-A and HLA-B alleles for most subjects in the first cohort. A total of roughly 160 TCR beta chains were listed by the study as associated with cytomegalovirus. According to a later analysis, most CMV-associated TCR beta chains appeared to be HLA-restricted, and the HLA associations seemed to be driven largely by CMV exposure. Over 15 rarely observed V segments, including chromosome 9 orphons, were excluded from the earlier analysis of approximately 600 of the donors because counts were too low. Most TCR sequences were observed very rarely across donors, whereas some public TCRs were present in many individuals. Cytomegalovirus status was reported to be diagnosed by the classifier with high specificity and sensitivity in both the original and validation cohorts. When HLA alleles, especially DR and DQ, strongly co-occurred, TCR associations were difficult to assign to individual alleles. In a later analysis, several top co-occurrence clusters were reported to appear linked to parvovirus B19, influenza, CMV and Epstein-Barr virus. Broadly in line with IMGT annotations, most TCR beta V segments showed up in productive rearrangements about 87% or about 30% of the time in an earlier analysis of approximately 600 of the donors. Because some donors lacked HLA typing at each locus, the association tests relied only on the typed subset. Three of the identified cytomegalovirus-associated TCR beta chains were confirmed in vitro to be specific for cytomegalovirus antigens. In a later analysis, HLA-associated TCR beta chains were found to be more clonally expanded and to have lower generation probabilities than equally common non-associated chains.

The chain couples TRBV7-3 to TRBJ2-1, with 7 bases aligning to TRBD1. The source material was PBMCs. The receptor's source is a woman aged 35 to 49 in good health and CMV-seropositive. The DNA sequence is TGTGCCAGCAGCTTGGGACAGAACAATGAGCAGTTCTTC. It encodes CASSLGQNNEQFF.